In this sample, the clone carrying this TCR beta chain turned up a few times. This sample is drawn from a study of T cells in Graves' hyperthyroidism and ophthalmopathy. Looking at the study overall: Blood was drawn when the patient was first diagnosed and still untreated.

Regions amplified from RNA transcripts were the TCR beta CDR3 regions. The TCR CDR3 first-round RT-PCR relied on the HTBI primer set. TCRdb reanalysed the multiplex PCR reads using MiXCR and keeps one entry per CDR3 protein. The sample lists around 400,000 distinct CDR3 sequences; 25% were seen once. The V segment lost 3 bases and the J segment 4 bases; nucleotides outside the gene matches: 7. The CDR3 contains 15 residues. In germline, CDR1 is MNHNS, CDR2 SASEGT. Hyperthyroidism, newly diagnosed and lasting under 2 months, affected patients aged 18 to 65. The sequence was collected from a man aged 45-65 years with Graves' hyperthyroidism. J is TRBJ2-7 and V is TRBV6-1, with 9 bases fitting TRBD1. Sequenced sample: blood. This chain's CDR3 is CASSDLTGQGYEQYF. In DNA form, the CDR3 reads TGTGCCAGCAGTGACTTGACGGGACAGGGTTACGAGCAGTACTTC.